A selection of T cell receptor beta chains follows, all from one sample in a study of Ad26.COV2.S vaccination and SARS-CoV-2 variants. Profiled with immunoSEQ multiplex PCR; TCRdb holds only in-frame clones, not every one. The repertoire holds about 350,000 clones, with approximately 90% as singletons. Sequences were derived from peripheral blood, sampled in a trial of Ad26.COV2.S vaccine versus placebo. The receptors stem from a person between 18 and 60 years old who received the Ad26.COV2.S COVID-19 vaccine or a placebo. Each CDR3 is given with its conserved first and last residue.

TRBV12-3/TRBV12-4	CASSLAGTTEQYF
TRBV5-1	CASSFRGGPNSGANVLTF
TRBV25-1	CATLTNEKLFF
TRBV4-1	CASSQDASGRERQYF
TRBV19	CASSIRGEAFF
TRBV7-9	CASSLTIPMQETQYF
TRBV20-1	CSAPLQGKAFF
TRBV7-8	CASSPYLYTQETQYF
TRBV29-1	CSVEDGRGGAFF
TRBV27	CASSLFGGLGEKLFF
TRBV2	CASTKDRSAVSSYEQYF
TRBV6-5	CASSRTDAYGYTF
TRBV15	CATSRDGQGFTDTQYF
TRBV19	CASSIGGGFNEQFF
TRBV9	CASSAGRDGEKLFF
TRBV5-5	CASSLSGNQPQHF
TRBV18	CASSNRGDTYTEAFF
TRBV5-6	CASSTVGQGLMETQYF
TRBV6-5	CASRADRLNTEAFF
TRBV5-1	CASSLETLNTEAFF
TRBV11-3	CASSLQGMSTDTQYF
TRBV9	CASSAGPTLDTQYF
TRBV6-2/TRBV6-3	CASSYWTAGEGVKTEAFF
TRBV4-1	CASSLGTTVRTEAFF
TRBV18	CASSVTGGFLKGTEAFF
TRBV18	CASSPQGNANTGELFF
TRBV28	CASSPPGLGYTF
TRBV19	CASSPTVNTEAFF
TRBV4-1	CASSQDGASYYEQYF
TRBV11-1	CASSLGPRDTDNEQFF
TRBV2	CASRQGPNSPLHF
TRBV5-1	CASSPNRVVRNSPLHF
TRBV2	CASSAPGLAGVDEQFF
TRBV13	CASSIQVQETQYF
TRBV15	CATSRAQGALEKLFF
TRBV28	CASSIRRSGRSDTQYF
TRBV18	CASSPGGEQYF
TRBV5-8	CASSVGITAAIQPQHF
TRBV2	CASSTPLEQGTMNTEAFF
TRBV5-1	CASSYGTGDPYEQYF
TRBV5-8	CASSEYGYTF
TRBV18	CASSPGAPGQNTDTQYF
TRBV5-1	CASSLGQGSNQPQHF
TRBV27	CASSLLPGQGANSPLHF